This T cell receptor (beta chain) stems from a study of OX40 agonist ivuxolimab in advanced cancers. Across the study: At under 85% male, the cohort had a mean age of 60 years, ranging from 23 to 79. Whole-study results and caveats: Expanded clones belonging to CD8+ T cells outnumbered, on average, those of CD4+.

Sequenced by immunoSEQ multiplex PCR; TCRdb stores in-frame clones only, minus some. The sample gives under 55,000 clones, over 65% of which show up once; over 14% is in the top ten. On this clone: What it recognizes is unknown.

Trimming took off 2 bases at V and 6 bases at J, with 9 bases between the two ends. The germline V gene encodes CDR1 MDHEN and CDR2 SYDVKM. This CDR3 region has 13 residues. The V gene is TRBV28, the J gene TRBJ2-3, with D tentatively TRBD1 (6 bases). Specimen: CD4+ or CD8+ T cells sorted from blood, collected in a trial of the OX40 agonist ivuxolimab. This TCR derives from an adult with an advanced solid tumor such as melanoma, head and neck, liver or kidney cancer. CDR3: CASSLGGMDTQYF. In DNA form, the CDR3 reads TGTGCCAGCAGTTTAGGGGGCATGGATACGCAGTATTTT.